Reported below is one T cell receptor (beta chain). The CDR3 is 13 amino acids. Trimming shortened V by 5 bases and J by 3 bases, and 11 bases separated the two germline ends. Per germline, CDR1 SEHNR and CDR2 FQNEAQ (reference sequence). Here immunoSEQ multiplex PCR was the method, and the copy in TCRdb shows in-frame clones only, minus some. Seen here are under 45,000 clones, 74% observed once, and the top ten hold roughly 19%. This entry belongs to a study of OX40 agonist ivuxolimab in advanced cancers. For the study at large: Across the patients, intravenous ivuxolimab was delivered every 2 weeks at 0.01 to 10 mg/kg. Of the participants, 40% to 50% had some prior anti-PD-1, anti-PD-L1 or anti-CTLA-4 therapy, which was allowed.

The sampling schedule covered blood at baseline, cycle 4 day 1, and cycle 7 day 1. The input for sequencing was CD4+ or CD8+ T cells sorted from blood, taken in a trial of the OX40 agonist ivuxolimab. The sequence derives from an adult with an advanced solid tumor such as melanoma, head and neck, liver or kidney cancer. This chain connects TRBV7-9 to TRBJ2-7; unclear D gene. The CDR3 reads CASSRGTVYEQYF. Written as DNA, the CDR3 is TGTGCCAGCAGCCGTGGTACGGTCTACGAGCAGTACTTC.